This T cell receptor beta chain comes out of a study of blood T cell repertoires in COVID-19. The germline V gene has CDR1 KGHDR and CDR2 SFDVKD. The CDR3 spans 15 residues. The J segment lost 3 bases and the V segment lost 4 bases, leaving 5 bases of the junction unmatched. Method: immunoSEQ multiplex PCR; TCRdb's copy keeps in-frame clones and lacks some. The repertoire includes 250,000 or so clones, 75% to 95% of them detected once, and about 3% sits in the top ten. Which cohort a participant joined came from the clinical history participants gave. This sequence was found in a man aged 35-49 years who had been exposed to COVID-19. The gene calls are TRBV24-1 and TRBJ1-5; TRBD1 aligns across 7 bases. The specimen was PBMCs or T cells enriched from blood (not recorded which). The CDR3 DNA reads TGTGCCACCAGTGACCAGGGGACAGTCAATCAGCCCCAGCATTTT. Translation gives CATSDQGTVNQPQHF.